What follows describes a single T cell receptor beta chain. Original processing methods: For the immunoSEQ data, sequences were junction-only without quality scores, so filtering differed. The assay was immunoSEQ multiplex PCR, and TCRdb's table has in-frame clones only and misses some. D and trimming come from the DNA, and the V and J calls and clone size come from that table. The sample consists of about 490,000 clones, approximately 80% of them appearing once. All donors qualified as healthy HIV-negative adults and had experienced no recent acute infections or vaccinations. This record belongs to a study of shared clonotypes between healthy human individuals. The CDR3 runs to 16 residues. Germline V gene data show CDR1 as LNHDA and CDR2 as SQIVND (reference sequence). After removal of 8 bases from V and 4 bases from J, the junction contained 17 bases not matched to a gene.

The rearrangement uses TRBV19 and TRBJ2-7; 7 bases are shared with TRBD1. What was sequenced was PBMCs. The clonotype originates from a woman between 40 and 50 years old in good health. Some clones in this sample may be carry-over from other donors' samples. The CDR3 region has the DNA TGTGCCAGTGCCCCCCGTTTAGGGGGCTCATTTTACGAGCAGTACTTC. Protein product: CASAPRLGGSFYEQYF.